This T cell receptor beta chain derives from a study of T-cell reconstitution after alpha-beta-depleted transplantation in children. Trimming removed 6 bases from V and 2 bases from J, with 5 bases in between. The CDR3 is 12 amino acids. This clonotype is a singleton in its sample. This may be a read error: a much more frequent sequence differs by one nucleotide. Preparation of the TCRbeta library was carried out with unique molecular identifiers. TCRdb re-derived calls from the PCR reads in MiXCR, one entry per CDR3 protein. The sample contains under 450,000 distinct CDR3 sequences, 13% of which appear only once.

J is TRBJ2-1 and V is TRBV12-3 or TRBV12-4; no definite D call. This receptor was taken from a human donor who donated a stem cell graft to a child with Fanconi anemia. The sample consisted of PBMCs, taken from the stem cell graft. CDR3 in DNA: TGTGCCAGCAGCCCTCCCTACAATGAGCAGTTCTTC. Translating gives CASSPPYNEQFF.